These T cell receptor beta chains were read from a single sample in a study of cytomegalovirus exposure and HLA in healthy donors. The table came from immunoSEQ multiplex PCR; TCRdb's copy has only in-frame clones and leaves some out. Here the sample spans 130,000 or so clones, 65% to 80% being singletons. The sample was PBMCs. The source of these receptors is a man between 18 and 29 years old in good health and CMV-seropositive. Both conserved end residues are part of each CDR3. D genes are given only for firm matches. Part of the rows lack a size; the others show once, few, many or a class for expanded clones.

d_call: TRBD1
clone_size: -
j_call: TRBJ1-5
v_call: TRBV5-5
cdr3_aa: CASSLGGGGQPQHF
cdr3_nt: TGTGCCAGCAGCTTGGGAGGGGGCGGGCAGCCCCAGCATTTT

d_call: TRBD1
clone_size: -
j_call: TRBJ1-4
v_call: TRBV14
cdr3_aa: CASSPGRDRGQTNEKLFF
cdr3_nt: TGTGCCAGCAGCCCGGGGCGGGACAGGGGGCAGACTAATGAAAAACTGTTTTTT

d_call: TRBD2
clone_size: once
j_call: TRBJ2-2
v_call: TRBV9
cdr3_aa: CASSAGTSAFGGELFF
cdr3_nt: TGTGCCAGCAGCGCCGGGACTAGCGCTTTCGGGGGGGAGCTGTTTTTT

d_call: TRBD1
clone_size: -
j_call: TRBJ1-4
v_call: TRBV10-3
cdr3_aa: CAISGQGGGTNEKLFF
cdr3_nt: TGTGCCATCAGTGGACAGGGAGGAGGCACTAATGAAAAACTGTTTTTT

d_call: TRBD2
clone_size: -
j_call: TRBJ2-3
v_call: TRBV5-1
cdr3_aa: CASSRGLAGGAGDTQYF
cdr3_nt: TGCGCCAGCAGCAGGGGACTAGCGGGAGGAGCCGGAGATACGCAGTATTTT

d_call: -
clone_size: once
j_call: TRBJ2-7
v_call: TRBV6-5
cdr3_aa: CASSYSQVYEQYF
cdr3_nt: TGTGCCAGCAGTTACTCCCAGGTCTACGAGCAGTACTTC

d_call: TRBD2
clone_size: -
j_call: TRBJ2-1
v_call: TRBV28
cdr3_aa: CASSPRGTYNEQFF
cdr3_nt: TGTGCCAGCAGTCCGCGGGGGACCTACAATGAGCAGTTCTTC

d_call: -
clone_size: -
j_call: TRBJ2-5
v_call: TRBV7-6
cdr3_aa: CASSLPPGDWETQYF
cdr3_nt: TGTGCCAGCAGTCTTCCTCCAGGGGATTGGGAGACCCAGTACTTC

d_call: TRBD1
clone_size: -
j_call: TRBJ1-3
v_call: TRBV5-5
cdr3_aa: CASSLSTGAGNTIYF
cdr3_nt: TGTGCCAGCAGCTTGAGTACAGGGGCAGGAAACACCATATATTTT

d_call: -
clone_size: -
j_call: TRBJ1-1
v_call: TRBV2
cdr3_aa: CARFGGDTEAFF
cdr3_nt: TGTGCCAGATTCGGGGGGGACACTGAAGCTTTCTTT

d_call: TRBD1
clone_size: few
j_call: TRBJ2-5
v_call: TRBV5-4
cdr3_aa: CASSPSTGGGETQYF
cdr3_nt: TGTGCCAGCAGCCCGTCGACAGGGGGTGGGGAGACCCAGTACTTC

d_call: -
clone_size: -
j_call: TRBJ1-2
v_call: TRBV19
cdr3_aa: CASSAQTANYGYTF
cdr3_nt: TGTGCCAGTAGTGCCCAGACAGCTAACTATGGCTACACCTTC

d_call: TRBD1
clone_size: -
j_call: TRBJ1-6
v_call: TRBV30
cdr3_aa: CAWSDLGQGGSPLHF
cdr3_nt: TGTGCCTGGAGTGACTTGGGACAGGGTGGTTCACCCCTCCACTTT

d_call: -
clone_size: once
j_call: TRBJ2-5
v_call: TRBV6-1
cdr3_aa: CASSGGPESAQYF
cdr3_nt: TGTGCCAGCAGTGGAGGTCCGGAGTCGGCCCAGTACTTC

d_call: -
clone_size: once
j_call: TRBJ1-2
v_call: TRBV28
cdr3_aa: CASSLSQGNDYGYTF
cdr3_nt: TGTGCCAGCAGTTTATCCCAGGGAAACGACTATGGCTACACCTTC

d_call: -
clone_size: few
j_call: TRBJ1-1
v_call: TRBV7-9
cdr3_aa: CASSLVGEEAFF
cdr3_nt: TGTGCCAGCAGCTTAGTAGGAGAGGAGGCTTTCTTT

d_call: TRBD1
clone_size: -
j_call: TRBJ1-3
v_call: TRBV18
cdr3_aa: CASSPLEISTGVPNTIYF
cdr3_nt: TGTGCCAGCTCACCACTCGAAATATCGACAGGGGTTCCGAACACCATATATTTT

d_call: -
clone_size: -
j_call: TRBJ1-2
v_call: TRBV4-1
cdr3_aa: CASSLPRSLNYGYTF
cdr3_nt: TGCGCCAGCAGCCTGCCCAGGTCGTTGAACTATGGCTACACCTTC

d_call: -
clone_size: -
j_call: TRBJ2-2
v_call: TRBV25-1
cdr3_aa: CASLKGASPGELFF
cdr3_nt: TGTGCCTCACTAAAAGGGGCGTCGCCCGGGGAGCTGTTTTTT

d_call: TRBD1
clone_size: -
j_call: TRBJ2-1
v_call: TRBV28
cdr3_aa: CASSLAGTAIYNEQFF
cdr3_nt: TGTGCCAGCAGTTTGGCTGGGACAGCGATTTACAATGAGCAGTTCTTC

d_call: -
clone_size: -
j_call: TRBJ1-1
v_call: TRBV6-5
cdr3_aa: CASSYGGGVCAFF
cdr3_nt: TGTGCCAGCAGTTACGGAGGGGGGGTGTGTGCTTTCTTT

d_call: -
clone_size: -
j_call: TRBJ2-2
v_call: TRBV11-2
cdr3_aa: CASSLEGLDPTGELFF
cdr3_nt: TGTGCCAGCAGCTTAGAGGGACTGGACCCCACCGGGGAGCTGTTTTTT

d_call: TRBD2
clone_size: few
j_call: TRBJ2-1
v_call: TRBV7-8
cdr3_aa: CASSLGLAASDEQFF
cdr3_nt: TGTGCCAGCAGCTTAGGACTAGCGGCCTCAGATGAGCAGTTCTTC

d_call: -
clone_size: -
j_call: TRBJ1-6
v_call: TRBV6-1
cdr3_aa: CASSEALGVYNSPLHF
cdr3_nt: TGTGCCAGCAGTGAAGCGCTGGGAGTCTATAATTCACCCCTCCACTTT

d_call: -
clone_size: -
j_call: TRBJ1-2
v_call: TRBV7-9
cdr3_aa: CASSSPVFHGYTF
cdr3_nt: TGTGCCAGCAGTTCACCGGTCTTCCATGGCTACACCTTC

d_call: -
clone_size: -
j_call: TRBJ2-2
v_call: TRBV19
cdr3_aa: CASSTVNTGELFF
cdr3_nt: TGTGCCAGTAGTACGGTGAACACCGGGGAGCTGTTTTTT

d_call: -
clone_size: -
j_call: TRBJ2-4
v_call: TRBV6-1
cdr3_aa: CASSPSLAKNIQYF
cdr3_nt: TGTGCCAGCAGTCCAAGCCTAGCCAAAAACATTCAGTACTTC

d_call: -
clone_size: -
j_call: TRBJ2-2
v_call: TRBV25-1
cdr3_aa: CASSEFFKGLQTGELFF
cdr3_nt: TGTGCCAGCAGTGAATTTTTTAAGGGACTCCAGACCGGGGAGCTGTTTTTT

d_call: -
clone_size: -
j_call: TRBJ2-3
v_call: TRBV5-6
cdr3_aa: CASALQGDTDTQYF
cdr3_nt: TGTGCCAGCGCCCTACAGGGAGATACAGATACGCAGTATTTT

d_call: TRBD2
clone_size: -
j_call: TRBJ2-1
v_call: TRBV2
cdr3_aa: CASSTLAGHYNEQFF
cdr3_nt: TGTGCCAGCAGTACCCTAGCGGGGCACTACAATGAGCAGTTCTTC

d_call: -
clone_size: few
j_call: TRBJ1-5
v_call: TRBV10-3
cdr3_aa: CASTTPGRGYQPQHF
cdr3_nt: TGTGCCAGCACCACCCCCGGCCGAGGATATCAGCCCCAGCATTTT

d_call: -
clone_size: -
j_call: TRBJ2-3
v_call: TRBV4-1
cdr3_aa: CASRSAVSTDTQYF
cdr3_nt: TGCGCCAGCCGGAGCGCGGTGAGCACAGATACGCAGTATTTT

d_call: -
clone_size: few
j_call: TRBJ2-2
v_call: TRBV29-1
cdr3_aa: CSVSPQGTGELFF
cdr3_nt: TGCAGCGTGAGCCCCCAGGGCACCGGGGAGCTGTTTTTT

d_call: TRBD1
clone_size: few
j_call: TRBJ1-4
v_call: TRBV9
cdr3_aa: CASSPDGTGDEKLFF
cdr3_nt: TGTGCCAGCAGCCCAGATGGGACAGGGGACGAAAAACTGTTTTTT

d_call: TRBD2
clone_size: -
j_call: TRBJ2-1
v_call: TRBV6-5
cdr3_aa: CASSWTSGGSEQFF
cdr3_nt: TGTGCCAGCAGTTGGACTAGCGGGGGTAGTGAGCAGTTCTTC

d_call: -
clone_size: -
j_call: TRBJ1-5
v_call: TRBV2
cdr3_aa: CASSHLPRGTFGQPQHF
cdr3_nt: TGTGCCAGCAGCCATCTCCCCAGGGGTACGTTCGGACAGCCCCAGCATTTT

d_call: TRBD1
clone_size: few
j_call: TRBJ1-3
v_call: TRBV11-3
cdr3_aa: CASSGGTGGADTIYF
cdr3_nt: TGTGCCAGCAGCGGAGGTACAGGGGGCGCGGACACCATATATTTT

d_call: TRBD2
clone_size: -
j_call: TRBJ2-2
v_call: TRBV4-2
cdr3_aa: CASSQEPRGSGGSNTGELFF
cdr3_nt: TGTGCCAGCAGCCAAGAACCAAGGGGTAGCGGGGGATCTAACACCGGGGAGCTGTTTTTT

d_call: -
clone_size: -
j_call: TRBJ1-1
v_call: TRBV13
cdr3_aa: CASSPGGRQAFF
cdr3_nt: TGTGCCAGCAGCCCGGGGGGCAGACAAGCTTTCTTT

d_call: -
clone_size: few
j_call: TRBJ2-5
v_call: TRBV5-4
cdr3_aa: CASSYFLETQYF
cdr3_nt: TGTGCCAGCAGCTACTTCCTAGAGACCCAGTACTTC

d_call: TRBD2
clone_size: -
j_call: TRBJ2-5
v_call: TRBV25-1
cdr3_aa: CASSEFSGTSSQETQYF
cdr3_nt: TGTGCCAGCAGTGAGTTTTCCGGGACTAGCAGCCAAGAGACCCAGTACTTC

d_call: TRBD1
clone_size: -
j_call: TRBJ2-5
v_call: TRBV5-4
cdr3_aa: CASSSDRGETQYF
cdr3_nt: TGTGCCAGCAGCTCCGACAGGGGAGAGACCCAGTACTTC

d_call: TRBD2
clone_size: -
j_call: TRBJ2-1
v_call: TRBV11-3
cdr3_aa: CASSFTGTRGNEQFF
cdr3_nt: TGTGCCAGCAGCTTTACCGGGACTAGAGGCAATGAGCAGTTCTTC

d_call: TRBD1
clone_size: -
j_call: TRBJ1-3
v_call: TRBV27
cdr3_aa: CASSFRGDRSSGNTIYF
cdr3_nt: TGTGCCAGCAGTTTCAGGGGGGATAGGAGTTCTGGAAACACCATATATTTT

d_call: -
clone_size: -
j_call: TRBJ1-2
v_call: TRBV7-8
cdr3_aa: CASSQTSDGIYGYTF
cdr3_nt: TGTGCCAGCAGCCAAACCTCCGACGGGATCTATGGCTACACCTTC

d_call: -
clone_size: -
j_call: TRBJ1-2
v_call: TRBV4-1
cdr3_aa: CASSQDAHGEYLGYGYTF
cdr3_nt: TGCGCCAGCAGCCAAGACGCCCACGGAGAGTATTTAGGCTATGGCTACACCTTC

d_call: -
clone_size: -
j_call: TRBJ1-1
v_call: TRBV6-5
cdr3_aa: CASSYYGRGNTEAFF
cdr3_nt: TGTGCCAGCAGTTACTATGGCAGGGGGAACACTGAAGCTTTCTTT

d_call: -
clone_size: -
j_call: TRBJ1-5
v_call: TRBV28
cdr3_aa: CASSLPQGGHQPQHF
cdr3_nt: TGTGCCAGCAGTTTACCTCAGGGTGGACATCAGCCCCAGCATTTT

d_call: -
clone_size: once
j_call: TRBJ1-2
v_call: TRBV5-8
cdr3_aa: CASSLKGGHTF
cdr3_nt: TGTGCCAGCAGCTTGAAAGGAGGTCACACCTTC

d_call: -
clone_size: -
j_call: TRBJ2-7
v_call: TRBV7-9
cdr3_aa: CASSWTSYEQYF
cdr3_nt: TGTGCCAGCAGCTGGACATCCTACGAGCAGTACTTC

d_call: TRBD1
clone_size: -
j_call: TRBJ2-2
v_call: TRBV27
cdr3_aa: CASSSSGTANTGELFF
cdr3_nt: TGTGCCAGCAGTTCTTCTGGGACAGCGAACACCGGGGAGCTGTTTTTT

d_call: TRBD2
clone_size: -
j_call: TRBJ2-5
v_call: TRBV27
cdr3_aa: CASRETSGPAETQYF
cdr3_nt: TGTGCCAGCAGAGAGACTAGCGGCCCGGCGGAGACCCAGTACTTC

d_call: -
clone_size: -
j_call: TRBJ2-7
v_call: TRBV13
cdr3_aa: CASSYDRRAQYF
cdr3_nt: TGTGCCAGCAGCTATGACAGGAGAGCGCAGTACTTC

d_call: -
clone_size: many
j_call: TRBJ2-2
v_call: TRBV6-1
cdr3_aa: CASSGQGTGELFF
cdr3_nt: TGTGCCAGCAGTGGCCAGGGTACCGGGGAGCTGTTTTTT

d_call: -
clone_size: -
j_call: TRBJ2-1
v_call: TRBV6-1
cdr3_aa: CASSEAPPGEFF
cdr3_nt: TGTGCCAGCAGTGAAGCCCCCCCCGGTGAGTTCTTC